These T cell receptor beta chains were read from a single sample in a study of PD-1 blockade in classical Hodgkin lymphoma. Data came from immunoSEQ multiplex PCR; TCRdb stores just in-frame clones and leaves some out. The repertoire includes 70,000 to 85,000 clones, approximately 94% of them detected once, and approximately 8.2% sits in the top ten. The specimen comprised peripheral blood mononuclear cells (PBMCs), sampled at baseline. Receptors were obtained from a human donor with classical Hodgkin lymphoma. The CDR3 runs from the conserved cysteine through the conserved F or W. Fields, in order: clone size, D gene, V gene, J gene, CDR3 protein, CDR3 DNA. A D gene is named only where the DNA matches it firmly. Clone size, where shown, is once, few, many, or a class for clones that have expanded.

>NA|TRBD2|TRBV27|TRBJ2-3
CASSKTSGTFTDTQYF
TGTGCCAGCAGTAAGACTAGCGGGACCTTCACAGATACGCAGTATTTT
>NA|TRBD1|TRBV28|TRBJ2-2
CASRTTGDTGELFF
TGTGCCAGCAGGACCACAGGGGATACCGGGGAGCTGTTTTTT
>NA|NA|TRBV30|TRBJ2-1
CAWSVLGSGEQFF
TGTGCCTGGAGTGTTTTGGGGTCCGGGGAGCAGTTCTTC
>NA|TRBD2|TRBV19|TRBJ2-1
CASSIGLAGAEQFF
TGTGCCAGTAGTATAGGACTAGCGGGAGCTGAGCAGTTCTTC
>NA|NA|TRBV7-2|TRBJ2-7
CASSRTYEQYF
TGTGCCAGCAGCCGCACCTACGAGCAGTACTTC
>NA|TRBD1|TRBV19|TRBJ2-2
CASSPQGAGRNTGELFF
TGTGCCAGTAGCCCACAGGGGGCAGGGAGGAACACCGGGGAGCTGTTTTTT
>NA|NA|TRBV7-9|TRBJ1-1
CASSPRRELNTEAFF
TGTGCCAGCAGCCCCCGACGGGAATTGAACACTGAAGCTTTCTTT
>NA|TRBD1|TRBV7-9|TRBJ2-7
CASTSRQGVYYEQYF
TGTGCCAGCACCTCTCGACAGGGGGTGTACTACGAGCAGTACTTC
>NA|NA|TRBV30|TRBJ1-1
CAWSLQYNMNTEAFF
TGTGCCTGGAGTCTACAGTACAATATGAACACTGAAGCTTTCTTT
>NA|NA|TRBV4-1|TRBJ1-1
CASSQDTQIMYGTEAFF
TGCGCCAGCAGCCAAGACACCCAGATTATGTACGGAACTGAAGCTTTCTTT
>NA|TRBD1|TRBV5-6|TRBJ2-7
CASSHDRGPYEQYF
TGTGCCAGCAGCCACGACAGGGGGCCCTACGAGCAGTACTTC
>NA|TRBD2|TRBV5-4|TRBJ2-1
CASSFPSGGRAISSYNEQFF
TGTGCCAGCAGCTTTCCCTCTGGCGGGAGGGCAATAAGCTCCTACAATGAGCAGTTCTTC
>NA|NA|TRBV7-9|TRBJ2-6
CASGGSGANVLTF
TGTGCCAGCGGAGGGTCTGGGGCCAACGTCCTGACTTTC
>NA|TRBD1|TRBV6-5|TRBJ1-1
CASSFRQGTEAFF
TGTGCCAGCAGTTTTCGACAGGGGACTGAAGCTTTCTTT
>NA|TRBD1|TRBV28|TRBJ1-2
CASSTGTGGGYTF
TGTGCCAGCAGTACCGGGACAGGGGGCGGCTACACCTTC
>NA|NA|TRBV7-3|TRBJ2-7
CASSLDSSYEQYF
TGTGCCAGCAGCTTAGATTCCTCCTACGAGCAGTACTTC
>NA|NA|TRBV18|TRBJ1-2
CASSPRPSDGYTF
TGTGCCAGCTCACCACGACCCAGCGATGGCTACACCTTC
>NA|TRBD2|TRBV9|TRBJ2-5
CASSVGRGGRETQYF
TGTGCCAGCAGCGTAGGACGGGGGGGGCGGGAGACCCAGTACTTC
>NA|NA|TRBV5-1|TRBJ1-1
CASRANSGTKNTEAFF
TGCGCCAGCAGAGCAAATTCCGGGACAAAGAACACTGAAGCTTTCTTT
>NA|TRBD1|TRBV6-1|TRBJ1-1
CASSEAPPGTGFDTEAFF
TGTGCCAGCAGTGAAGCACCACCCGGGACAGGGTTCGACACTGAAGCTTTCTTT
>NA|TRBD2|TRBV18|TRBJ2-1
CASSPQASGRIMRTGQFF
TGTGCCAGCTCACCACAGGCTAGCGGGAGGATAATGAGAACTGGGCAGTTCTTC
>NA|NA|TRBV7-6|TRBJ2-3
CASSLIKGYTDTQYF
TGTGCCAGCAGCTTAATTAAGGGTTACACAGATACGCAGTATTTT
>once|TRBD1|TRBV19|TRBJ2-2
CASSTPGTVIWGNTGELFF
TGTGCCAGTAGTACGCCCGGGACAGTAATTTGGGGGAACACCGGGGAGCTGTTTTTT
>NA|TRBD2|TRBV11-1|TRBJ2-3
CASSPGDYPDPHTDTQYF
TGTGCCAGCAGCCCTGGGGACTACCCAGATCCCCACACAGATACGCAGTATTTT
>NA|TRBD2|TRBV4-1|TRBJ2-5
CASSQEGRGLAGTQETQYF
TGCGCCAGCAGCCAAGAAGGGCGGGGACTAGCGGGGACTCAAGAGACCCAGTACTTC
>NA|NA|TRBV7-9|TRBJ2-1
CASSPTDRANEQFF
TGTGCCAGCAGCCCTACTGACCGCGCCAATGAGCAGTTCTTC
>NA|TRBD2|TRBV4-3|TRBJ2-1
CASSQEAFGTSGSAEQFF
TGCGCCAGCAGCCAAGAGGCGTTTGGGACTAGCGGGAGTGCTGAGCAGTTCTTC